Shown below are 29 T cell receptor beta chains from a single sample sequenced in a study of blood T cell repertoires in COVID-19. Method: immunoSEQ multiplex PCR; TCRdb's copy keeps in-frame clones and lacks some. The sample lists 210,000 or so clones, approximately 81% occurring once. The specimen sequenced was peripheral blood. The receptors shown here come from an elderly woman with acute or convalescent COVID-19.

The chain recombines TRBV7-2 with TRBJ1-4, with D uncertain. Germline values: CDR1 SGHTA, CDR2 FQGNSA. There are 13 residues in the CDR3. Trimming took 4 bases from V and 8 from J, leaving 11 bases between them. Here the CDR3 DNA reads TGTGCCAGCAGCTCGCCGTCCCAGGAAAAACTGTTTTTT. This encodes CASSSPSQEKLFF.

V usage is TRBV30 and J usage is TRBJ1-1; TRBD1 matches at 10 bases. This CDR3 has 14 amino acids. Germline V gene lookup returns CDR1 GTSNPN and CDR2 SVGIG (reference sequence). The CDR3 DNA is TGTGCATGGGACAGGGGCGCAGGGGGCACTGAAGCTTTCTTT. It codes for CAWDRGAGGTEAFF. Full variable domain (rest looked up from reference TRBV30 and TRBJ1-1): SQTIHQWPATLVQPVGSPLSLECTVEGTSNPNLYWYRQAAGRGLQLLFYSVGIGQISSEVPQNLSASRPQDRQFILSSKKLLLSDSGFYLCAWDRGAGGTEAFFGQGTRLTVV.

The chain employs TRBV11-2 and TRBJ2-7; 7 bases match TRBD1. Trimming cost V 5 bases and J 0 bases; bases outside gene matches: 4. CDR3 length equals 14 residues. Looked up from germline, CDR1 is SGHAT and CDR2 is FQNNGV. CDR3 sequence reads: CASSRDSYSYEQYF. In nucleotides, the CDR3 is TGTGCCAGCAGCCGGGACAGCTACTCCTACGAGCAGTACTTC.

The chain carries TRBV2 and TRBJ2-5, with a weak D call TRBD1 (5 bases). Trimming pared 4 bases from V and 2 bases from J, leaving 8 bases between. This CDR3 has 13 amino acids. The germline V gene encodes CDR1 SNHLY and CDR2 FYNNEI. Written as DNA, the CDR3 is TGTGCCAGCAGTGTTAGACAGCAAGAGACCCAGTACTTC. This translates into CASSVRQQETQYF.

The CDR3 DNA reads as TGTGCCAGCAGCCTCGCCCCACGCGTGAACACTGAAGCTTTCTTT. Translating it yields CASSLAPRVNTEAFF. The chain combines TRBV7-6 with TRBJ1-1, with no clear D. The germline V and J ends were trimmed by 5 bases and 0 bases, with 13 bases remaining between them. The CDR3 length is 15 residues. Germline lookup yields CDR1 SGHVS and CDR2 FNYEAQ. The full variable domain, its missing parts supplied by reference TRBV7-6 and TRBJ1-1, is GAGVSQSPRYKVTKRGQDVALRCDPISGHVSLYWYRQALGQGPEFLTYFNYEAQQDKSGLPNDRFSAERPEGSISTLTIQRTEQRDSAMYRCASSLAPRVNTEAFFGQGTRLTVV.

This clone was counted a few times. J is TRBJ2-1 and V is TRBV18; 7 bases agree with TRBD2. The germline gives CDR1 KGHSH, CDR2 LQKENI. The V and J ends lost 1 base and 2 bases, in that order; junction bases with no gene match: 2. The CDR3 contains 15 residues. The CDR3 protein is CASSPLSGAYNEQFF. The CDR3 DNA reads as TGTGCCAGCTCACCACTAAGCGGGGCCTACAATGAGCAGTTCTTC.

J is TRBJ1-1 and V is TRBV5-5; maybe TRBD1 (6 bases). The length of the CDR3 is 15 residues. V was pared by 2 bases and J by 3 bases, with 14 bases between. Per the germline V gene, CDR1 is SGHKS and CDR2 is YYEKEE (reference sequence). CDR3 residues: CASSFGTGLDTEAFF. The CDR3 region has the DNA TGTGCCAGCAGCTTTGGAACAGGGCTGGACACTGAAGCTTTCTTT.

The V and J genes are TRBV5-8 and TRBJ2-1; D is perhaps TRBD1 (7 bases). Germline V gene lookup returns CDR1 SGHTS and CDR2 YDEGEE. CDR3 length equals 14 residues. The germline V and J ends were trimmed by 4 bases and 7 bases, with 15 bases remaining between them. The CDR3 DNA sequence: TGTGCCAGCAGCCGCGGAGGGGGCCGTAATGAGCAGTTCTTC. It codes for CASSRGGGRNEQFF.

The gene calls are TRBV3-1 (or the pseudogene TRBV3-2) and TRBJ1-2, with a weak D call TRBD1 (5 bases). Looked up from germline, CDR1 is LGHDT and CDR2 is YNNKEL (reference sequence). V shed 4 bases and J shed 4 bases, with 10 bases lying between them. This CDR3 comprises 13 residues. This CDR3 reads CASSPGGSYGYTF. For the CDR3, the DNA is TGTGCCAGCAGCCCCGGGGGGTCCTATGGCTACACCTTC.

The chain joins TRBV9 to TRBJ1-4; no clear D. The CDR3 spans 15 residues. Germline assignment: CDR1 SGDLS and CDR2 YYNGEE. Trimming removed 0 bases at V and 2 bases at J, with 8 bases between. The CDR3 nucleotides are TGTGCCAGCAGCGTAGGAAGAGCTACTAATGAAAAACTGTTTTTT. Translation gives CASSVGRATNEKLFF.

This chain connects TRBV7-2 to TRBJ2-1; the D gene is possibly TRBD2 (6 bases). Germline V gene data show CDR1 as SGHTA and CDR2 as FQGNSA. There are 14 residues in the CDR3. V lost 4 bases, J lost 5 bases, and 12 bases lay in between. This CDR3 reads CASSSGRGNNEQFF. DNA for the CDR3: TGTGCCAGCAGCTCGGGACGGGGGAACAATGAGCAGTTCTTC.

The chain employs TRBV3-1 (or the pseudogene TRBV3-2) and TRBJ1-6, with D unclear. The CDR3 spans 15 residues. Germline CDR1 is LGHDT and CDR2 is YNNKEL (reference sequence). The V end lost 0 bases, the J end lost 10 bases, and 13 bases lay between the germline ends. The CDR3 sequence: CASSQDAGVGSPLHF. Written as DNA, the CDR3 is TGTGCCAGCAGCCAAGATGCCGGGGTAGGATCACCCCTCCACTTT.

The J gene is TRBJ2-5, the V gene TRBV6-5; 8 nucleotides match TRBD1. Trimming removed 6 bases from V and 1 base from J; junction bases left unmatched: 4. The CDR3 spans 14 residues. Per the germline V gene, CDR1 is MNHEY and CDR2 is SVGAGI. The CDR3 here is CASSRTGPQETQYF. DNA of the CDR3: TGTGCCAGCAGCAGGACAGGGCCCCAAGAGACCCAGTACTTC.

V is TRBV3-1 (or the pseudogene TRBV3-2) and J is TRBJ1-2; unclear D gene. This CDR3 has 11 residues. Germline values: CDR1 LGHDT, CDR2 YNNKEL (reference sequence). V was trimmed by 2 bases and J by 7 bases, leaving 5 bases between them. The DNA for the CDR3 is TGTGCCAGCAGCCAATACTTTGGCTACACCTTC. Translated, it gives CASSQYFGYTF.

The DNA of the CDR3 is TGTGCCAGCAGCTTATCGCGACAGGTCTCTGGAAACACCATATATTTT. Protein sequence: CASSLSRQVSGNTIYF. The chain uses TRBV7-6 and TRBJ1-3; D possibly corresponds to TRBD1 (6 bases). Trimming stripped 2 bases from V and 0 bases from J, with 11 bases between. There are 16 residues in the CDR3. CDR1 and CDR2 (germline): SGHVS, FNYEAQ. Filled out from reference TRBV7-6 and TRBJ1-3, the complete variable domain reads GAGVSQSPRYKVTKRGQDVALRCDPISGHVSLYWYRQALGQGPEFLTYFNYEAQQDKSGLPNDRFSAERPEGSISTLTIQRTEQRDSAMYRCASSLSRQVSGNTIYFGEGSWLTVV.

This sequence joins TRBV2 and TRBJ2-5; the match to TRBD2 covers 10 bases. With V trimmed by 5 bases and J by 4 bases, 7 bases remained unmatched. The germline gives CDR1 SNHLY, CDR2 FYNNEI. The CDR3 totals 15 residues. CDR3 sequence (DNA): TGTGCCAGCAGTCGCTCTAGCGGGAGACTAGAGACCCAGTACTTC. Its translation: CASSRSSGRLETQYF.

This clone was counted once. The chain recombines TRBV27 with TRBJ2-2; no definite D call. The CDR3 spans 16 residues. Germline V gene sequence: CDR1 MNHEY, CDR2 SMNVEV (reference sequence). Trimming took off 6 bases at V and 4 bases at J, with 18 bases between the two ends. This chain's CDR3 is CASSIGPGASTGELFF. The CDR3 DNA reads as TGTGCCAGCAGCATTGGTCCCGGAGCTAGCACCGGGGAGCTGTTTTTT.

This chain links TRBV11-3 with TRBJ2-3; D may be TRBD2 (6 bases). The CDR3 runs to 15 residues. The germline CDR1 and CDR2 sequences are SGHNT and YENEEA. V was shortened by 5 bases and J by 0 bases, with 12 bases between the two germline ends. The CDR3 DNA is TGTGCCAGCAGCCCCCTGGCGGGGAGCACAGATACGCAGTATTTT. Amino acid sequence: CASSPLAGSTDTQYF.

The chain joins TRBV27 to TRBJ2-1, with D unclear. Germline V gene lookup returns CDR1 MNHEY and CDR2 SMNVEV (reference sequence). This CDR3 is 12 amino acids long. V lost 4 bases, J lost 6 bases, and 7 bases lay in between. The CDR3 nucleotides are TGTGCCAGCAGTTCGTTGAGCAATGAGCAGTTCTTC. Protein sequence: CASSSLSNEQFF.

The rearrangement joins TRBV6-5 to TRBJ1-5; a weak D match, TRBD1 (5 bases). CDR3 size: 15 residues. From germline, CDR1 is MNHEY and CDR2 SVGAGI. V shed 2 bases and J shed 4 bases, with 12 bases lying between them. The CDR3 region is CASSYEQEGNQPQHF. In DNA form, the CDR3 reads TGTGCCAGCAGTTACGAGCAGGAGGGGAATCAGCCCCAGCATTTT.

The CDR3 here is CASRPGLLPVSGNTIYF. In DNA form, the CDR3 reads TGTGCCAGCAGGCCCGGACTCCTCCCCGTCTCTGGAAACACCATATATTTT. The chain uses TRBV27 and TRBJ1-3; no definite D call. Germline values: CDR1 MNHEY, CDR2 SMNVEV (reference sequence). V shed 6 bases and J shed 0 bases, with 18 bases lying between them. The CDR3 consists of 17 residues.

The chain uses TRBV19 and TRBJ1-1; maybe TRBD1 (6 bases). V lost 4 bases, J lost 0 bases, and 12 bases lay in between. Looked up from germline, CDR1 is LNHDA and CDR2 is SQIVND (reference sequence). The CDR3 length is 15 residues. The CDR3 here is CASSKVGQMNTEAFF. In DNA form, the CDR3 reads TGTGCCAGTAGTAAGGTCGGACAGATGAACACTGAAGCTTTCTTT.

This clone appeared a single time. The chain is built from TRBV7-8 and TRBJ1-2; 8 bases are shared with TRBD1. Trimming took 0 bases from V and 0 from J; bases not matched to a gene: 6. In germline, CDR1 is SGHVS, CDR2 FQNEAQ. CDR3 size: 17 residues. The CDR3 sequence is CASSLATGDNTNYGYTF. The CDR3 nucleotides read TGTGCCAGCAGCTTAGCGACAGGGGACAATACTAACTATGGCTACACCTTC. The variable domain in full, completed from reference TRBV7-8 and TRBJ1-2, reads GAGVSQSPRYKVAKRGQDVALRCDPISGHVSLFWYQQALGQGPEFLTYFQNEAQLDKSGLPSDRFFAERPEGSVSTLKIQRTQQEDSAVYLCASSLATGDNTNYGYTFGSGTRLTVV.

In DNA, the CDR3 is TGTGCCAGCAGCTTAGGGAGGGTTAATGAGCAGTTCTTC. It translates to CASSLGRVNEQFF. The chain carries TRBV7-3 and TRBJ2-1; TRBD2 matches at 7 bases. The CDR3 spans 13 residues. CDR1 is SGHTA, CDR2 FQGTGA, per germline. Losses at the gene ends were 2 bases for V and 7 bases for J; bases not matched to a gene: 2.

This clone was seen a handful of times. J is TRBJ1-3 and V is TRBV5-5, with TRBD1 as a possible D gene (6 bases). Germline CDR1 and CDR2: SGHKS and YYEKEE (reference sequence). The CDR3 runs 16 residues. V was cut by 3 bases and J by 3 bases, with 16 bases left in between. CDR3 residues: CASSSSTWTDGNTIYF. The CDR3 DNA is TGTGCCAGCAGCTCTTCCACTTGGACAGATGGAAACACCATATATTTT.

V gene TRBV6-1 combines with J gene TRBJ2-7; 9 nucleotides line up with TRBD2. CDR3 length: 14 amino acids. Germline assignment: CDR1 MNHNS and CDR2 SASEGT. Trimming took 3 bases from V and 2 from J; bases not matched to a gene: 2. CDR3 coding DNA: TGTGCCAGCAGTGATAGCGGGAGAACCTACGAGCAGTACTTC. Protein: CASSDSGRTYEQYF.

This sequence joins TRBV3-1 (or the pseudogene TRBV3-2) and TRBJ2-1; 8 nucleotides match TRBD2. Germline V CDR1 and CDR2: LGHDT, YNNKEL (reference sequence). This CDR3 has 16 amino acids. J lost 6 bases, V lost 1 base, and 8 bases had no gene match. This CDR3 reads CASSQASGSLGNEQFF. CDR3 nucleotides: TGTGCCAGCAGCCAAGCGAGCGGGAGTTTGGGCAATGAGCAGTTCTTC.

The chain uses TRBV19 and TRBJ2-1; D is perhaps TRBD2 (7 bases). The length of the CDR3 is 13 residues. Germline V lookup: CDR1 LNHDA, CDR2 SQIVND (reference sequence). The ends were cut back, 7 bases at V and 7 bases at J, with 14 bases in the middle. CDR3 in DNA: TGTGCCAGTACCCGGGGGGCATGGAATGAGCAGTTCTTC. It encodes CASTRGAWNEQFF.

This clone was seen once. This chain connects TRBV5-4 to TRBJ2-5; 7 bases map to TRBD2. The V segment lost 0 bases and the J segment 4 bases; nucleotides outside the gene matches: 12. CDR1 and CDR2 from the germline V gene are SGHNT and YYREEE (reference sequence). CDR3 length: 17 residues. The CDR3 DNA reads as TGTGCCAGCAGCTTGGGGAGGGTAAGACTAGCTGGAGAGACCCAGTACTTC. Its protein is CASSLGRVRLAGETQYF.